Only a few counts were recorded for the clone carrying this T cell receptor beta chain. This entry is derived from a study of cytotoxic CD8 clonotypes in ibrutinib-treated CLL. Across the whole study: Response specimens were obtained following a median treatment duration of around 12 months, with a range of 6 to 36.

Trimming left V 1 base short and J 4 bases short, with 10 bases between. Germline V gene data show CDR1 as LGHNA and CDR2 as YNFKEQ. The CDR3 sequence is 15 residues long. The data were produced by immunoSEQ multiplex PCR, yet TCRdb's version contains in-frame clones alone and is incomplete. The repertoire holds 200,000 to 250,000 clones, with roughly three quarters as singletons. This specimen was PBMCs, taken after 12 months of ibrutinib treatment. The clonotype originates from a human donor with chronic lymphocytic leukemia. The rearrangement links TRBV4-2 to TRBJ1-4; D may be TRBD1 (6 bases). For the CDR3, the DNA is TGTGCCAGCAGCCAAGGTACACAGGGTAATGAAAAACTGTTTTTT. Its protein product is CASSQGTQGNEKLFF.